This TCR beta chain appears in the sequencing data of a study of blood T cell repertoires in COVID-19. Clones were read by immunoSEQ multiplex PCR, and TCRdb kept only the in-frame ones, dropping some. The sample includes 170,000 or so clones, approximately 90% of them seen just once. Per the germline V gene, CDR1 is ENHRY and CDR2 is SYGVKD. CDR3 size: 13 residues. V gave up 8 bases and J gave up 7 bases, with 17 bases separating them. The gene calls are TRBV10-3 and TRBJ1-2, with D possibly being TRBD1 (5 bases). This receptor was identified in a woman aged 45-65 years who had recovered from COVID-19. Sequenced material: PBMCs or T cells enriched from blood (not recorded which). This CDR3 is CAIRDGEVGGYTF. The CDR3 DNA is TGTGCCATCCGGGACGGGGAGGTCGGTGGCTACACCTTC.